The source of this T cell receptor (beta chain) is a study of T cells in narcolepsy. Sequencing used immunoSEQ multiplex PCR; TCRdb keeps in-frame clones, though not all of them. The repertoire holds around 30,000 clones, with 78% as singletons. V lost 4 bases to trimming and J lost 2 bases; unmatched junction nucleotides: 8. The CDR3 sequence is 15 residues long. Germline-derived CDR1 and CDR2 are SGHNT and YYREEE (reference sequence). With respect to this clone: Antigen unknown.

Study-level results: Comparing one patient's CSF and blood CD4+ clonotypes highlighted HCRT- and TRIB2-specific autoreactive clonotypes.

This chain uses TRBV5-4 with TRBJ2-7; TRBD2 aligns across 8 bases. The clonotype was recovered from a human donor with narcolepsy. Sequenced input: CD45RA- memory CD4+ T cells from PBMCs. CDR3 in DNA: TGTGCCAGCAGCCCTGACAGCGGGAGAGCCTACGAGCAGTACTTC. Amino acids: CASSPDSGRAYEQYF.